Many counts were recorded for the clone carrying this T cell receptor (beta chain). This sample was included in a study of identical twins. TCRdb itself ran the 5' RACE reads through MiXCR, one entry per CDR3 protein. This table holds 300,000 to 350,000 distinct CDR3 sequences, around an eighth found once. V was trimmed by 8 bases and J by 8 bases, leaving 10 bases between them. The germline gives CDR1 SNHLY, CDR2 FYNNEI. The CDR3 covers 11 residues. This same sample was also part of a study on yellow fever vaccine responses in identical twins.

The specimen sequenced was CD8+ T cells sorted from blood. The chain joins TRBV2 to TRBJ2-1; D uncertain. This sequence originates from a woman between 18 and 29 years old in good health. The CDR3 here is CASPKPHEQFF. In DNA form, the CDR3 reads TGTGCCAGCCCTAAACCACATGAGCAGTTCTTC.